This T cell receptor beta chain was observed in a study of CD4+ T cells in melanoma. Study observations and caveats: Neoantigen-specific CD4+ T cells in melanoma reportedly had diverse differentiation states. A reported correlation linked neoantigen-specific CD4+ T cells to CD8+, macrophage and B cell function.

Sequenced by immunoSEQ multiplex PCR; TCRdb stores in-frame clones only, minus some. The sample comprises 13,000 to 15,000 clones, around 68% of which are singletons, and 15% to 20% rests with the top ten. As for this clone: Its cognate antigen is unknown.

This CDR3 is built from 14 residues. Deletions cut 6 bases from V and 1 base from J, with 13 bases between. The sequencing sample was made of cells from a culture (not recorded whether cultured in vitro). The gene calls are TRBV5-3 and TRBJ1-1; D gene uncertain. TRBV5-3 is labeled an ORF, and its function is uncertain. The sequence derives from a human donor with melanoma. The CDR3 DNA sequence: TGTGCCAGAACCCCTGGGAACGAGAACACTGAAGCTTTCTTT. Its protein is CARTPGNENTEAFF.